This T cell receptor (beta chain) was identified during a study of T cells in Graves' hyperthyroidism and ophthalmopathy. This clonotype has ten or more counts. Cells are PBMCs isolated from over 7.5 ml of fresh blood. Unmatched junction bases numbered 10, after V lost 5 bases and J lost 6 bases. The CDR3 length is 14 residues. Germline CDR1 SQVTM, CDR2 ANQGSEA. Amplified TCR beta CDR3 regions came from RNA transcripts. HTBI primers drove first-round RT-PCR of the TCR CDR3. TCRdb analysed the multiplex PCR reads with MiXCR anew, one entry per CDR3 protein. In the table there are around 200,000 distinct CDR3 sequences, over 15% of which are singletons.

The sequencing sample was made of blood. This receptor was taken from a woman aged 45-65 years with Graves' hyperthyroidism. The chain combines TRBV29-1 with TRBJ2-7; 10 positions match TRBD1. The CDR3 loop is CSVLGGTGAGEQYF. CDR3 nucleotides: TGCAGCGTTCTAGGGGGGACAGGGGCAGGCGAGCAGTACTTC.